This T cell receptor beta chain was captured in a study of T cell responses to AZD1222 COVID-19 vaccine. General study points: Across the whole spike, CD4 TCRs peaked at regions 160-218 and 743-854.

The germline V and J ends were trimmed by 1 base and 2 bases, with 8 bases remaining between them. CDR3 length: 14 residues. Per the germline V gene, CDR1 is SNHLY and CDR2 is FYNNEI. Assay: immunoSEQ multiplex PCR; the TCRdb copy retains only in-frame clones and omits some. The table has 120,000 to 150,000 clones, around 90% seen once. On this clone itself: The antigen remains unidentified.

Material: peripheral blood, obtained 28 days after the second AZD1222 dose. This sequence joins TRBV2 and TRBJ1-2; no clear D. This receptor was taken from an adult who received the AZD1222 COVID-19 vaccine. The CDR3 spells CASSEVNSNYGYTF. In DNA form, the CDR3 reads TGTGCCAGCAGTGAAGTAAACAGCAACTATGGCTACACCTTC.